This T cell receptor (beta chain) was recovered during a study of beta chain features in type 1 diabetes. Whole-study findings and limits: Fewer junction insertions and more nucleotide deletions appeared in type 1 diabetes patients. It was possible that PCR favored shorter templates, equally so in patients and controls. HLA influence on TCRB rearrangement stayed unresolved here. Among patients with Type 1 diabetes, TCRB CDR3s were moderately but significantly shorter in every one of the four CD4+ subsets.

This clone was seen a few times. No antigen is known for it. Trimming shortened V by 3 bases and J by 0 bases, and 10 bases separated the two germline ends. Germline assignment: CDR1 SGDLS and CDR2 YYNGEE. The CDR3 runs 15 residues. Central memory, naive, regulatory and stem cell-like memory CD4+ cells were sorted by CD45RO/CCR7/CD25/CD127/CD95/CD27. Expressed TCRB transcripts were sequenced, since all the RNA that had been isolated was reverse transcribed. Measured with immunoSEQ multiplex PCR; TCRdb has only the in-frame clones, and not every one. The table shows 200,000 to 300,000 clones, with around 21% occurring only once.

Input material: naive CD4+ T cells from blood. The clonotype comes from a woman aged 40-49 years with type 1 diabetes. J is TRBJ2-1 and V is TRBV9; perhaps TRBD2 as D (5 bases). The CDR3 here is CASSAGLNSYNEQFF. The CDR3 region has the DNA TGTGCCAGCAGCGCCGGACTGAACTCCTACAATGAGCAGTTCTTC.